This TCR beta chain was retrieved from a study of TIL therapy for anti-PD-1-resistant metastatic lung cancer. Study information: Median tumor PD-L1 proportion score was roughly 6%.

Time point noted: pre-treatment sample, taken before nivolumab and TIL therapy. General study findings and limits: The cohort had more treatment-naive, never-smoker and oncogene-addicted patients than typical. The baseline peripheral repertoire was partially replaced by infused TIL clonotypes that later decayed.

The libraries were made with immunoSEQ v3. Each library reached 2.1 million or so read pairs, or about 5-6.5 million at deep level. Assay: immunoSEQ multiplex PCR; the TCRdb copy retains only in-frame clones and omits some. The table lists roughly 46,000 clones, 65% to 90% of them singletons. CDR1 and CDR2 from the germline V gene are SEHNR and FQNEAQ (reference sequence). The germline V and J ends were trimmed by 3 bases and 6 bases, with 15 bases remaining between them. CDR3 length equals 14 residues. To note about this clone: As yet, its antigen is unknown.

This receptor was obtained from a person between 25 and 79 years old with non-small cell lung cancer. The sample was blood, taken at baseline. V and J are TRBV7-9 and TRBJ2-7; no firm D call. CDR3 region: CASSFPPRNAEQYF. CDR3 nucleotide sequence: TGTGCCAGCAGCTTTCCCCCCCGCAACGCCGAGCAGTACTTC.